A single sample gave rise to the 5 T cell receptor beta chains below, sequenced in a study of blood T cell repertoires in COVID-19. TCRdb's copy holds only in-frame clones and misses some; the assay was immunoSEQ multiplex PCR. This sample has around 310,000 clones, with roughly 90% found just once. Sequencing input: peripheral blood. The receptors here all came from a woman aged 40 to 55 with COVID-19, enrolled during active disease.

J is TRBJ1-6 and V is TRBV18, with TRBD1 matching 8 bases. Unmatched junction bases numbered 6, after V lost 1 base and J lost 7 bases. The CDR3 totals 16 residues. Germline values: CDR1 KGHSH, CDR2 LQKENI. The CDR3 DNA follows: TGTGCCAGCTCACCACGAGAAACAGGGGGAAATTCACCCCTCCACTTT. It yields the protein CASSPRETGGNSPLHF.

This chain connects TRBV10-3 to TRBJ1-1; possible D gene TRBD1, 5 bases. CDR3 length equals 14 residues. From germline, CDR1 is ENHRY and CDR2 SYGVKD. Trimming removed 8 bases at V and 3 bases at J, with 16 bases between. CDR3 bases: TGTGCCATCTCATCCGGGGGTGGGTACACTGAAGCTTTCTTT. It encodes CAISSGGGYTEAFF.

The CDR3 nucleotides are TGTGCCACCAGCAGAGCGCGGGGAAATAGCGCTGAAGCTTTCTTT. It specifies CATSRARGNSAEAFF. This rearrangement joins TRBV15 to TRBJ1-1, with D uncertain. The germline V and J ends were trimmed by 1 base and 6 bases, with 15 bases remaining between them. The CDR3 loop spans 15 amino acids. Germline CDR1 LNHNV, CDR2 YYDKDF (reference sequence). The variable domain in full, with the rest retrieved from reference TRBV15 and TRBJ1-1, is DAMVIQNPRYQVTQFGKPVTLSCSQTLNHNVMYWYQQKSSQAPKLLFHYYDKDFNNEADTPDNFQSRRPNTSFCFLDIRSPGLGDTAMYLCATSRARGNSAEAFFGQGTRLTVV.

The CDR3 sequence: CASSLAQGPSPLHF. CDR3 in DNA: TGTGCCAGCAGCTTAGCCCAGGGGCCGTCACCCCTCCACTTT. The genes are TRBV7-2 and TRBJ1-6; tentatively, D is TRBD1 (6 bases). V was trimmed by 0 bases and J by 10 bases, leaving 10 bases between them. Germline values: CDR1 SGHTA, CDR2 FQGNSA. This CDR3 has 14 amino acids.

With regard to this clone: This CDR3 is also generated by other DNA sequences in the sample. This chain uses TRBV6-5 with TRBJ1-1; 9 nucleotides align to TRBD1. From germline, CDR1 is MNHEY and CDR2 SVGAGI. The CDR3 has 13 residues. Unmatched junction bases numbered 3, after V lost 6 bases and J lost 4 bases. The CDR3 DNA sequence: TGTGCCAGCAGGGGACAGGGACGCACTGAAGCTTTCTTT. Translation: CASRGQGRTEAFF.